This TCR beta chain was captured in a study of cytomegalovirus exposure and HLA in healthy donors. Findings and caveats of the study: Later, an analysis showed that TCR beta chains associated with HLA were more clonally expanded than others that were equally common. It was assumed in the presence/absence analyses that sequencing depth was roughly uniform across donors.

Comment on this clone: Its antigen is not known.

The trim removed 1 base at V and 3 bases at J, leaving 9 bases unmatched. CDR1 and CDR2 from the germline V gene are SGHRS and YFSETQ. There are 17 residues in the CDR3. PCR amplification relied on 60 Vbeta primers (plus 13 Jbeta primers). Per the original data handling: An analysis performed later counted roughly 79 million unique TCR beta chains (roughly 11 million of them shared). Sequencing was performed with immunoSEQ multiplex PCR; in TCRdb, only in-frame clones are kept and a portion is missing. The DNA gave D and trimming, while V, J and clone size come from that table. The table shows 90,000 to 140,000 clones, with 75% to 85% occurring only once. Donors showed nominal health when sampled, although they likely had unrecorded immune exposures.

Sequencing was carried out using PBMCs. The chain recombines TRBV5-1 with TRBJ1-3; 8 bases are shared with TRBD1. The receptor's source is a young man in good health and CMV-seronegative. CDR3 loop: CASSLRAGGADGNTIYF. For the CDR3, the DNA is TGCGCCAGCAGCTTGAGGGCAGGGGGCGCGGATGGAAACACCATATATTTT.